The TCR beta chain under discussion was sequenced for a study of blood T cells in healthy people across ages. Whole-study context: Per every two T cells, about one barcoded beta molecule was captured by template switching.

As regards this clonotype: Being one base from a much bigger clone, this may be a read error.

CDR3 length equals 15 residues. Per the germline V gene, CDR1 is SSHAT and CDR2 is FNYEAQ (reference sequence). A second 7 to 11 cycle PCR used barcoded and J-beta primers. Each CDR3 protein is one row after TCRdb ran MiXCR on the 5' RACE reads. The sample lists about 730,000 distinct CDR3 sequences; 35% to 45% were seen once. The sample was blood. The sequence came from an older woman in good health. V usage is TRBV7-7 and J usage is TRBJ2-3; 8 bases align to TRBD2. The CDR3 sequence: CTSSEAGVGVDTQYF. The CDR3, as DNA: TGTACTAGCAGCGAAGCGGGAGTCGGGGTGGATACGCAGTATTTT.